Below are 11 T cell receptor beta chains sequenced from a single sample in a study of patients and donors after allogeneic stem cell transplantation. TCRdb ran MiXCR on the RT-PCR reads and lists one entry per CDR3 protein. The sample has approximately 200,000 distinct CDR3 sequences; 38% are singletons. The specimen sequenced was blood, either unsorted or a sorted T cell fraction (not recorded which). All receptors come from a human donor who was either an allogeneic HSCT recipient or a stem cell or donor lymphocyte infusion donor (not recorded which). It is not recorded whose cells these are; they may come from a transplant donor.

In its sample, this clonotype was seen a few times. The CDR3 spells CASSLGEYGYTF. CDR3 nucleotide sequence: TGCGCCAGCAGCTTGGGGGAGTATGGCTACACCTTC. The V call is TRBV5-1, the J call TRBJ1-2; no firm D call. Deletions cut 0 bases from V and 5 bases from J, with 5 bases between. The CDR3 spans 12 residues. In germline, CDR1 is SGHRS, CDR2 YFSETQ.

This chain uses TRBV9 with TRBJ2-1; possibly TRBD2 for D (7 bases). Germline V CDR1 and CDR2: SGDLS, YYNGEE. The CDR3 loop spans 14 amino acids. Trimming removed 3 bases from V and 9 bases from J, with 16 bases in between. DNA of the CDR3: TGTGCCAGCAGCGCCAACCGGGGGGCTGGTGAGCAGTTCTTC. It translates to CASSANRGAGEQFF.

This clonotype was observed a few times. J is TRBJ1-4 and V is TRBV7-9; D might be TRBD1 (6 bases). The V gene's germline CDR1 is SEHNR and CDR2 FQNEAQ (reference sequence). The germline V and J ends were trimmed by 4 bases and 5 bases, with 17 bases remaining between them. This CDR3 has 16 residues. The CDR3 loop is CASSSTREGGNEKLFF. In nucleotides, the CDR3 is TGTGCCAGCAGCTCCACCCGTGAGGGGGGAAATGAAAAACTGTTTTTT.

The rearrangement links TRBV4-3 to TRBJ1-3; unclear D gene. The ends were cut back, 0 bases at V and 0 bases at J, with 12 bases in the middle. CDR3 length: 17 residues. From germline, CDR1 is LGHNA and CDR2 YSLEER. The CDR3 region is CASSQDQRRNSGNTIYF. The CDR3, as DNA: TGCGCCAGCAGCCAAGATCAACGACGGAACTCTGGAAACACCATATATTTT.

The sample holds a few counts of this clonotype. This sequence joins TRBV12-3 or TRBV12-4 and TRBJ2-2; 8 bases match TRBD1. This CDR3 region has 15 residues. Losses at the gene ends were 5 bases for V and 3 bases for J; bases not matched to a gene: 5. CDR3 sequence reads: CASSLGTGHTGELFF. The CDR3 DNA reads TGTGCCAGCAGTCTCGGGACAGGCCACACCGGGGAGCTGTTTTTT.

V gene TRBV5-1 combines with J gene TRBJ1-3; TRBD1 matches at 8 bases. Per germline, CDR1 SGHRS and CDR2 YFSETQ. The CDR3 is 17 residues long. Trimming took 3 bases from V and 0 from J; bases not matched to a gene: 8. The CDR3 DNA sequence: TGCGCCAGCAGCTCCCTACAGGGGGGGTACTCTGGAAACACCATATATTTT. Encoded protein: CASSSLQGGYSGNTIYF.

The chain joins TRBV28 to TRBJ2-1, with a weak D call TRBD2 (5 bases). The V end lost 1 base, the J end lost 2 bases, and 9 bases lay between the germline ends. This CDR3 has 15 amino acids. Germline loops: CDR1 MDHEN, CDR2 SYDVKM. Here the CDR3 DNA reads TGTGCCAGCAGTTTATTATTCGGGGCCTACAATGAGCAGTTCTTC. It codes for CASSLLFGAYNEQFF.

This clonotype was observed a handful of times. V usage is TRBV6-6 and J usage is TRBJ1-2; TRBD1 agrees at 10 bases. The ends lost 5 bases at V and 3 bases at J; junction bases unmatched: 6. Germline CDR1 and CDR2: MNHNY and SVGAGI (reference sequence). The CDR3 loop spans 15 amino acids. The CDR3 region has the DNA TGTGCCAGCAGTGAGCCGGGACAGGGGCACTATGGCTACACCTTC. It codes for CASSEPGQGHYGYTF.

This rearrangement joins TRBV12-3 or TRBV12-4 to TRBJ2-1; 11 bases agree with TRBD2. CDR3 length: 15 amino acids. J lost 4 bases, V lost 6 bases, and 5 bases had no gene match. The CDR3 DNA reads TGTGCCAGCAGACCGACTAGCGGGGCATACAATGAGCAGTTCTTC. The encoded protein is CASRPTSGAYNEQFF.

This sequence joins TRBV20-1 and TRBJ1-5; D gene uncertain. CDR1 and CDR2 from the germline V gene are DFQATT and SNEGSKA (reference sequence). CDR3 length: 13 amino acids. V was cut by 0 bases and J by 7 bases, with 10 bases left in between. The CDR3 is CSARDQGIQPQHF. DNA of the CDR3: TGCAGTGCTAGAGATCAAGGGATACAGCCCCAGCATTTT.

The table lists this clonotype with many counts. The rearrangement joins TRBV7-9 to TRBJ2-5; D unclear. In germline, CDR1 is SEHNR, CDR2 FQNEAQ (reference sequence). There are 12 residues in the CDR3. The V end lost 0 bases, the J end lost 5 bases, and 4 bases lay between the germline ends. The DNA for the CDR3 is TGTGCCAGCAGCTTAGCTGGGGAGACCCAGTACTTC. Translation: CASSLAGETQYF.